This T cell receptor beta chain originates from a study of blood T cell repertoires in COVID-19 (dated by TCRdb to about 2020). About the investigation overall: Samples from collaborators originated in the United States, Italy and Spain and spanned both the acute and convalescent phases of COVID-19. The material from the prospective study consisted of cDNA or gDNA derived from T cells, B-cell-depleted T cells, or PBMCs. The dataset comprised deeply sampled blood TCRbeta repertoires from subjects exposed to, actively infected with, or recovered from COVID-19. The repertoires were made available in a free public database intended to serve as a resource for research on the immune response to SARS-CoV-2. Samples were obtained from the ongoing ImmuneRACE study (first 160 participants) and from some 1,200 subjects provided by 6 global collaborators. Nearly every sample came with metadata listing a de-identified subject ID, COVID-19 status, age in years and sex. Where HLA class I and class II types were available, the types were taken from metadata supplied by the sample provider, not from assay-based typing.

General findings and caveats noted by the study authors: The amount of clinical and demographic metadata varied by source and participant and was provided uncurated.

The immunoSEQ Assay, a bias-controlled multiplex PCR, was used to amplify TCRbeta CDR3 regions from genomic DNA. For the original study's pipeline: The number of nucleated cells in each sample was estimated by amplification of reference gene primers within the assay. Sequence reads were collapsed and filtered to measure the absolute abundance of every unique TCRbeta CDR3 rearrangement. For each sample, productive Simpson clonality was calculated as the square root of Simpson's diversity index over productive rearrangements. What TCRdb holds here is the immuneACCESS table cut down to in-frame rearrangements. Part of the clones is not present; checked against another copy, under half of the missing clones reflect an unresolved V gene, and the others are unexplained. That table furnishes V, J and clone size, whereas the DNA furnished D and trimming. This sample lists 150,000 to 200,000 clones; around 81% were detected once. Of the sample, approximately 10% falls within the top ten clones.

The collaborating institutions used their own protocols to collect whole blood in K2EDTA tubes. For TCRbeta analysis, collaborators shipped samples in one of three forms: frozen whole blood, isolated PBMCs, or DNA extracted from either of those sample types. A word on this clone: Its antigen remains undetermined. No per-base quality is available; no much larger clone lies one base away.

V is trimmed back by 3 bases and J by 5 bases, and the junction contains 7 bases that no gene match accounts for. The germline V gene yields MNHEY for CDR1 and SVGAGI for CDR2. The CDR3 covers 15 residues, taking in both the cysteine and the phenylalanine. Just the 45-base CDR3 DNA is kept, in frame starting at base 1. The chain employs TRBV6-5 and TRBJ1-5; 7 bases in the middle match TRBD1. The source material was peripheral blood. This TCR derives from a man in his sixties with active or convalescent COVID-19. The DNA is as follows: TGTGCCAGCAGTTATACTAGGAGGGGGCATCAGCCCCAGCATTTT. This translates into CASSYTRRGHQPQHF.